This T cell receptor beta chain was sequenced for a study of T cells in localized non-small cell lung cancer. This clone was detected once. No antigen is known for it. Some clones are missing from TCRdb's copy, which holds only in-frame ones; the method was immunoSEQ multiplex PCR. The table records about 12,000 clones, roughly 84% of them present only once. Findings and caveats of the study: A median of 57 clones ranked among the top 100 in tumor appeared in adjacent lung.

The CDR3 runs to 12 residues. V shed 1 base and J shed 12 bases, with 16 bases lying between them. From germline, CDR1 is GTSNPN and CDR2 SVGIG (reference sequence). This material consisted of peripheral blood, taken before any cancer treatment. The receptor comes from a male donor aged 60 or older with stage I squamous cell lung carcinoma. J is TRBJ2-7 and V is TRBV30; possible D gene TRBD2, 7 bases. CDR3 sequence: CAWSAGGGQVYF. The CDR3 DNA follows: TGTGCCTGGAGTGCGGGCGGGGGCCAGGTGTACTTC.